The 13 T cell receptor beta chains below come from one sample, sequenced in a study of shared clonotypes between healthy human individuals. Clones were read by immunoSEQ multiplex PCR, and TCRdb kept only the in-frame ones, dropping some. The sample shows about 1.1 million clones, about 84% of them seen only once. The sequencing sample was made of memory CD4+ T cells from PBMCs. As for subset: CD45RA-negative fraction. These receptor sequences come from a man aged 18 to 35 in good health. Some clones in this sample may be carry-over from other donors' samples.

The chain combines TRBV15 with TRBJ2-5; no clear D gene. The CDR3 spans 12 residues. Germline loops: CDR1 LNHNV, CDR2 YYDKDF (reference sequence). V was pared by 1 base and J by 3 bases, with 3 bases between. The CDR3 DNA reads TGTGCCACCAGCAGAGCTAAAGAGACCCAGTACTTC. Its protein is CATSRAKETQYF.

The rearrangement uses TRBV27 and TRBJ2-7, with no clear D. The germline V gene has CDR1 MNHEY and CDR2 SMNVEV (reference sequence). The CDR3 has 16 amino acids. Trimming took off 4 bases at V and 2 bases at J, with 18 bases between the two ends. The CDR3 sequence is CASSSVLIGLTYEQYF. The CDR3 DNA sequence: TGTGCCAGCAGTTCGGTTCTGATAGGGTTGACCTACGAGCAGTACTTC.

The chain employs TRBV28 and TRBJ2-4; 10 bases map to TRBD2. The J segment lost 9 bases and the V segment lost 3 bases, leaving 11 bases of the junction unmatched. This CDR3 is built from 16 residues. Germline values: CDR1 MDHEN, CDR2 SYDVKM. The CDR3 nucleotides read TGTGCCAGCAGTTTGGCGTCTAGCGGGAGCGGGGGCATTCAGTACTTC. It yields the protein CASSLASSGSGGIQYF.

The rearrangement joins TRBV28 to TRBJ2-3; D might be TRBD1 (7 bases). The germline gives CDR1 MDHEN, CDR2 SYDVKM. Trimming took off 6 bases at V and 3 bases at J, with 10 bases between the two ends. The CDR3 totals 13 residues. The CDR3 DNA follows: TGTGCCAGCAGGCGGGACAGAACAGATACGCAGTATTTT. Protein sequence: CASRRDRTDTQYF.

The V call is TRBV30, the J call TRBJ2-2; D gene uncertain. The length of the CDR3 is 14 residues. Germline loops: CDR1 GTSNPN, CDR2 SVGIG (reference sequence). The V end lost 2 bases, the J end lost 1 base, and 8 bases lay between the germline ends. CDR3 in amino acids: CAWSSVMNTGELFF. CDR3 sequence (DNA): TGTGCCTGGAGTTCGGTGATGAACACCGGGGAGCTGTTTTTT.

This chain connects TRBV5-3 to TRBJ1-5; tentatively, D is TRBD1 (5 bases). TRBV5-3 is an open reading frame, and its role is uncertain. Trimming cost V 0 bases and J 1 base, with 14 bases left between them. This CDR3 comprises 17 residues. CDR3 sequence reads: CARSLALHRMSNQPQHF. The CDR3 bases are TGTGCCAGAAGCTTGGCCCTCCACAGGATGAGCAATCAGCCCCAGCATTTT.

CDR3 protein: CASSSGRDYEQYF. CDR3 coding DNA: TGTGCCAGCAGTAGCGGGAGGGATTACGAGCAGTACTTC. V usage is TRBV28 and J usage is TRBJ2-5, with TRBD2 identical over 10 bases. The J call is uncertain, as TRBJ2-7 better fits the DNA end. The germline V gene has CDR1 MDHEN and CDR2 SYDVKM. CDR3 length: 13 amino acids.

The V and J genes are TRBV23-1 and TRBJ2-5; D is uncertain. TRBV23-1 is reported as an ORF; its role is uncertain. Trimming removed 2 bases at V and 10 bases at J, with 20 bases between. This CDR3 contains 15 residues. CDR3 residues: CASSQGSHPGSDQYF. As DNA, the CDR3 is TGCGCCAGCAGTCAAGGGTCCCACCCCGGGTCAGACCAGTACTTC.

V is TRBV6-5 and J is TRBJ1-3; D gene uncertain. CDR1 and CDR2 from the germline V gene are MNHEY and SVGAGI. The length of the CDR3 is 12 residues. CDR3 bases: TGTGCTACCCAGAGCTCTGGAAACACCATATATTTT. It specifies CATQSSGNTIYF.

The CDR3 region is CATKQSCRPREKLFF. The DNA for the CDR3 is TGTGCCACCAAGCAAAGTTGCAGGCCCCGTGAAAAACTGTTTTTT. The chain joins TRBV21-1 to TRBJ1-4; TRBD1, as called in the table, went unchecked against the DNA. TRBV21-1 is a pseudogene segment. This CDR3 spans 15 amino acids.

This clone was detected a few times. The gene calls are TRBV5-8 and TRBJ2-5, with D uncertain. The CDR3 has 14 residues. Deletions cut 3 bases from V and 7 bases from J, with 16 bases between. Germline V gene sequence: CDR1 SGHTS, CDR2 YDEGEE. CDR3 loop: CASSWGQARGTQYF. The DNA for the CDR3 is TGTGCCAGCAGCTGGGGTCAGGCCCGAGGGACCCAGTACTTC.

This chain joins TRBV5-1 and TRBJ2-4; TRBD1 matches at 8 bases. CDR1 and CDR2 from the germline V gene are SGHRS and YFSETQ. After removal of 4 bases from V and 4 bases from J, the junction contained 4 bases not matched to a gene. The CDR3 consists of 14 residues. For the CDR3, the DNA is TGCGCCAGCAGCCCTACAGGGGGGAAAAACATTCAGTACTTC. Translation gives CASSPTGGKNIQYF.

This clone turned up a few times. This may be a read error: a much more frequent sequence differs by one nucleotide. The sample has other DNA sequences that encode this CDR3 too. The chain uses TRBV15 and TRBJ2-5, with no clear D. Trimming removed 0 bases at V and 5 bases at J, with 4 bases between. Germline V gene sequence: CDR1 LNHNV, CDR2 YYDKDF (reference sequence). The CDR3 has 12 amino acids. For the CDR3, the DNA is TGTGCCACCAGCAGAGATCCGGAGACCCAGTACTTC. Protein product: CATSRDPETQYF. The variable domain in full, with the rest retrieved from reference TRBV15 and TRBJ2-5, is DAMVIQNPRYQVTQFGKPVTLSCSQTLNHNVMYWYQQKSSQAPKLLFHYYDKDFNNEADTPDNFQSRRPNTSFCFLDIRSPGLGDTAMYLCATSRDPETQYFGPGTRLLVL.